This paragraph reports one T cell receptor beta chain. This entry belongs to a study of shared clonotypes between healthy human individuals. Assay used: immunoSEQ multiplex PCR; TCRdb lists only in-frame clones, some missing. The sample records hundreds of thousands of clones, approximately 97% being singletons. V lost 4 bases and J lost 8, with 18 bases in between. The germline V gene encodes CDR1 LNHDA and CDR2 SQIVND (reference sequence). The CDR3 consists of 14 residues. The specimen was naive CD4+ T cells sorted from blood. Subset reported: CD45RA+ positively selected. The receptor's source is a woman younger than 45 in good health. V gene TRBV19 combines with J gene TRBJ2-7, with D tentatively TRBD1 or TRBD2 (5 bases each). This chain's CDR3 is CASSNGATDRKQYF. CDR3 bases: TGTGCCAGTAGTAACGGGGCTACCGATAGGAAGCAGTACTTC.